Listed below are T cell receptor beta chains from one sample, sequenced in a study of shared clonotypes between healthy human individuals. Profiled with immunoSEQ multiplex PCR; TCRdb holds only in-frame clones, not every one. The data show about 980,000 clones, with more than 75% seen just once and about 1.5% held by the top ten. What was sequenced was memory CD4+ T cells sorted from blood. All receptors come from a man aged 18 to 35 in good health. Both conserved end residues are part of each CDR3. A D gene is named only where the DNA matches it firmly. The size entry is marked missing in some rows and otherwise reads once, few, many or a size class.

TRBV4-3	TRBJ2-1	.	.	CASSQVGPLTGLLHEQFF	TGCGCCAGCAGCCAAGTCGGGCCACTGACTGGGCTTCTCCATGAGCAGTTCTTC
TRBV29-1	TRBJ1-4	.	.	CSALRRGKNEKLFF	TGCAGCGCGTTGAGACGGGGGAAAAATGAAAAACTGTTTTTT
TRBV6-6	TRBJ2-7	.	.	CASSHGTGHGEQYF	TGTGCCAGCAGTCACGGGACGGGACATGGGGAGCAGTACTTC
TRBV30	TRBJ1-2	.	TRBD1	CAWSTGVNYGYTF	TGTGCCTGGAGTACAGGGGTTAACTATGGCTACACCTTC
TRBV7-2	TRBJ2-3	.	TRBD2	CASSPRLAGGPDTQYF	TGTGCCAGCAGCCCCCGACTAGCGGGAGGACCAGATACGCAGTATTTT
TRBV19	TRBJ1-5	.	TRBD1	CASSPPRRDRGNQPQHF	TGTGCCAGTAGCCCTCCTCGAAGGGACAGGGGCAATCAGCCCCAGCATTTT
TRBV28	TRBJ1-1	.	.	CASKYGEAFF	TGTGCCAGCAAGTACGGTGAAGCTTTCTTT
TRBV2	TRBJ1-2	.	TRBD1	CASSDAQGGLSGYTF	TGTGCCAGCAGTGATGCCCAGGGGGGATTAAGTGGCTACACCTTC
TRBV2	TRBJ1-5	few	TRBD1	CASSSSAQGAVSNQPQHF	TGTGCCAGCTCCTCCTCCGCGCAGGGGGCGGTGAGCAATCAGCCCCAGCATTTT
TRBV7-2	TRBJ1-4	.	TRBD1	CASSWGQGIAEKLFF	TGTGCCAGCAGCTGGGGACAGGGGATTGCTGAAAAACTGTTTTTT
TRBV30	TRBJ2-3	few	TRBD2	CAGRTSGRLDTQYF	TGTGCCGGACGAACTAGCGGGAGACTAGATACGCAGTATTTT
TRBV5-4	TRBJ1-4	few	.	CASSQDSGEKLFF	TGTGCCAGCAGCCAGGACAGTGGGGAAAAACTGTTTTTT
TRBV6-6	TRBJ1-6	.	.	CASSWGQASNSPLHF	TGTGCCAGCAGTTGGGGACAAGCCTCTAATTCACCCCTCCACTTT
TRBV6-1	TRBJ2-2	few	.	CASSAPRLMELFF	TGTGCCAGCAGTGCCCCAAGGCTTATGGAGCTGTTTTTT
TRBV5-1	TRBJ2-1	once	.	CASTGFGNEQFF	TGCGCCAGCACGGGTTTTGGCAATGAGCAGTTCTTC
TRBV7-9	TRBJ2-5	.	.	CASSFRTDQETQYF	TGTGCCAGCAGCTTCCGGACAGACCAAGAGACCCAGTACTTC
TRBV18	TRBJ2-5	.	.	CASSQAGPQETQYF	TGTGCCAGCTCACAGGCAGGGCCCCAAGAGACCCAGTACTTC
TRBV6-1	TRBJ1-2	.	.	CASSEKSANNYGYTF	TGTGCCAGCAGTGAAAAGAGCGCTAATAACTATGGCTACACCTTC
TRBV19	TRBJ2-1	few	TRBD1	CASRSEGQYNEQFF	TGTGCCAGTAGGTCTGAGGGACAGTACAATGAGCAGTTCTTC
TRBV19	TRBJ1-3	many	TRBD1	CASSTTTGRSGNTIYF	TGTGCCAGTAGTACCACGACAGGGCGCTCTGGAAACACCATATATTTT
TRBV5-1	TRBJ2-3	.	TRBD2	CATASGDYTDTQYF	TGCGCCACCGCCAGCGGGGATTACACAGATACGCAGTATTTT
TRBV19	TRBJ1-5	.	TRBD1	CASSIVSGGGQPQHF	TGTGCCAGTAGTATAGTTTCAGGGGGCGGTCAGCCCCAGCATTTT
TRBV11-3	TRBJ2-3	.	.	CASSPTVGMSTDTQYF	TGTGCCAGCAGCCCCACGGTGGGTATGAGCACAGATACGCAGTATTTT
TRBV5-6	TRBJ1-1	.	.	CASSPRGNTEAFF	TGTGCCAGCAGCCCGCGTGGGAACACTGAAGCTTTCTTT
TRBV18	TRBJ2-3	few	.	CASSPSASASTDTQYF	TGTGCCAGCTCACCGTCCGCTAGCGCCAGCACAGATACGCAGTATTTT
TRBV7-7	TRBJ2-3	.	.	CASSLAPPDTQYF	TGTGCTAGCAGCTTAGCGCCCCCAGATACGCAGTATTTT
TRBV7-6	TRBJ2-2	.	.	CASSLEGRVDTGELFF	TGTGCCAGCAGCTTAGAAGGCAGGGTGGACACCGGGGAGCTGTTTTTT
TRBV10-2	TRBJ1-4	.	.	CASSETSTNEKLFF	TGCGCCAGCAGTGAAACCTCGACTAATGAAAAACTGTTTTTT
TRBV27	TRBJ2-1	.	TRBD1	CASSLNRGVLDEQFF	TGTGCCAGCAGTTTAAACAGGGGGGTCTTGGATGAGCAGTTCTTC
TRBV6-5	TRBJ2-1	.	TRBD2	CASSYRTGGSRPEQFF	TGTGCCAGCAGTTACCGAACGGGAGGAAGTCGCCCGGAGCAGTTCTTC
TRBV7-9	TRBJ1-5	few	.	CASSTQEYNQPQHF	TGTGCCAGCAGCACACAGGAGTACAATCAGCCCCAGCATTTT
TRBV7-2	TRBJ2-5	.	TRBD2	CASSPLTSGIRETQYF	TGTGCCAGCAGCCCCCTGACTAGCGGGATCCGGGAGACCCAGTACTTC
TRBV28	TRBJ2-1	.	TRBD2	CASSPSGGSSYNEQFF	TGTGCCAGCAGTCCCAGCGGGGGGAGCTCCTACAATGAGCAGTTCTTC
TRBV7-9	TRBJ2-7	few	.	CASSWDGPYEQYF	TGTGCCAGCAGCTGGGACGGACCCTACGAGCAGTACTTC
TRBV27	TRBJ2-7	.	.	CASSSDSLGVYEQYF	TGTGCCAGCAGTTCGGACTCGCTGGGAGTCTACGAGCAGTACTTC
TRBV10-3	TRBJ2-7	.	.	CAISGHASYEQYF	TGTGCCATCAGTGGGCACGCCTCCTACGAGCAGTACTTC
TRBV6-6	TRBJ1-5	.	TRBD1	CASIGTGAKSPQHF	TGTGCCAGCATTGGGACAGGGGCCAAATCGCCCCAGCATTTT
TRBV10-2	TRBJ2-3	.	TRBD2	CASRAGTSGRRTDTQYF	TGCGCCAGCAGAGCCGGGACTAGCGGGAGACGAACAGATACGCAGTATTTT
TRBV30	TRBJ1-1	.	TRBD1	CAWSGDSEAFF	TGTGCCTGGAGTGGGGACAGCGAAGCTTTCTTT
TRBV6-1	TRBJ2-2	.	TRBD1	CASSGQGADTGELFF	TGTGCCAGCAGTGGACAGGGGGCTGACACCGGGGAGCTGTTTTTT
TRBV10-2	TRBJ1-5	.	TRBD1	CASRSGTANQPQHF	TGCGCCAGCAGATCCGGGACAGCAAATCAGCCCCAGCATTTT
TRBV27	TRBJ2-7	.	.	CASSPQGRAYEQYF	TGTGCCAGCAGCCCTCAAGGGAGAGCCTACGAGCAGTACTTC
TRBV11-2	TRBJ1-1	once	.	CASSLDMRTEAFF	TGTGCCAGCAGCTTAGATATGCGCACTGAAGCTTTCTTT
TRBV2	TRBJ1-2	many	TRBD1	CASSAYGQGANGYTF	TGTGCCAGCAGTGCGTACGGACAGGGGGCGAATGGCTACACCTTC
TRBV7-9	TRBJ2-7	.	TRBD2	CASSLSLAGGHEQYF	TGTGCCAGCAGCTTATCCCTAGCGGGAGGCCACGAGCAGTACTTC
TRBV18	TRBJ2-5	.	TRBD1	CASSPQDRVHVNF	TGTGCCAGCTCACCACAGGACAGGGTTCATGTGAACTTC
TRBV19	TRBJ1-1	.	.	CASSGTRTAGEAFF	TGTGCCAGTAGTGGGACCCGGACGGCGGGTGAAGCTTTCTTT
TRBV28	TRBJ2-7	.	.	CASRPTGPEQYF	TGTGCCAGCAGGCCCACAGGGCCCGAGCAGTACTTC
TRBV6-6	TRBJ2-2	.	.	CASKGGDQYTGELFF	TGTGCCAGCAAGGGGGGAGATCAGTACACCGGGGAGCTGTTTTTT
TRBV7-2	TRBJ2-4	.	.	CASSYNKGDAKGAKNIQYF	TGTGCCAGCAGCTATAATAAGGGGGACGCCAAGGGGGCCAAAAACATTCAGTACTTC
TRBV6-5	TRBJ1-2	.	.	CASSYSLGQPKGYTF	TGTGCCAGCAGTTACTCTCTCGGGCAGCCGAAGGGCTACACCTTC
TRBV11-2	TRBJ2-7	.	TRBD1	CASSPQGADEQYF	TGTGCCAGCAGCCCGCAGGGGGCGGACGAGCAGTACTTC
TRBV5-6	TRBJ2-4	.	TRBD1	CASSPGQGRNIQYF	TGTGCCAGCAGCCCGGGACAGGGGCGAAACATTCAGTACTTC
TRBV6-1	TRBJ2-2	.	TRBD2	CASRVSAGGTGELFF	TGTGCCAGCAGGGTTTCTGCGGGGGGGACCGGGGAGCTGTTTTTT
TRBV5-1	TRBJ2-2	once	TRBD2	CASSSSGGVGTGELFF	TGCGCCAGCAGCAGCTCGGGGGGAGTAGGGACCGGGGAGCTGTTTTTT
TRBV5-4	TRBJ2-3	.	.	CASSRPQQADTQYF	TGTGCCAGCAGCCGACCCCAGCAGGCAGATACGCAGTATTTT
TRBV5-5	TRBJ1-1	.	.	CASSLQSNTEAFF	TGTGCCAGCAGCTTGCAGTCGAACACTGAAGCTTTCTTT
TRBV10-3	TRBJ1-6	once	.	CAISEGGSHNSPLHF	TGTGCCATCAGTGAGGGCGGAAGCCATAATTCACCCCTCCACTTT
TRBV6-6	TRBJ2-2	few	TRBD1	CASREPGQGSGELFF	TGTGCCAGCAGAGAGCCGGGACAGGGTTCCGGGGAGCTGTTTTTT
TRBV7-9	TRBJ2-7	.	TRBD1	CASSARTGAEQYF	TGTGCCAGCAGCGCCCGGACAGGGGCCGAGCAGTACTTC